The source of this T cell receptor (beta chain) is a study of control samples from healthy donors and cancer patients. Method: immunoSEQ multiplex PCR; TCRdb's copy keeps in-frame clones and lacks some. Found here are approximately 100,000 clones, under 90% of them singletons; the top ten hold over 2%. This clone was picked up one time. The CDR3 has 14 amino acids. V was shortened by 5 bases and J by 5 bases, with 16 bases between the two germline ends. Germline V lookup: CDR1 SGDLS, CDR2 YYNGEE. This sequence originates from a woman between 40 and 50 years old in good health. The V and J genes are TRBV9 and TRBJ2-5; D is perhaps TRBD1 or TRBD2 (7 bases each). The source material was blood. The CDR3 protein is CASSRQGGQETQYF. The DNA for the CDR3 is TGTGCCAGCAGTCGCCAGGGGGGGCAGGAGACCCAGTACTTC.